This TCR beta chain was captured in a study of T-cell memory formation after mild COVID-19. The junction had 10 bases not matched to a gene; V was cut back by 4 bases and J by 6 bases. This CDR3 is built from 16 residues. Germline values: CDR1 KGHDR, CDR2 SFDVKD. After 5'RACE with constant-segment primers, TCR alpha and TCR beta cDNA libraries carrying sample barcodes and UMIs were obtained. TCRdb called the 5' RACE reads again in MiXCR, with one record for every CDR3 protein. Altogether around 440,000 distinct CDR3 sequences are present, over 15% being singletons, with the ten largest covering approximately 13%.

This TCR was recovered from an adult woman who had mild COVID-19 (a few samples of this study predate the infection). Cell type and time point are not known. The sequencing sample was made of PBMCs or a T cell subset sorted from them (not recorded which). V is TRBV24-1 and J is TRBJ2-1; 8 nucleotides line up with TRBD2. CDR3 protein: CATSDGLAGTFNEQFF. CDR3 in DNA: TGTGCCACCAGTGACGGACTAGCCGGAACATTCAATGAGCAGTTCTTC.